This T cell receptor beta chain stems from a study of blood T cells in healthy people across ages. This CDR3 is 12 amino acids long. Germline V CDR1 and CDR2: SSHAT, FNYEAQ (reference sequence). Together with a sample-barcoded 5' primer, a J-beta primer mix was included in a second PCR lasting about 7 to 11 cycles. TCRdb called the 5' RACE reads again in MiXCR, with one record for every CDR3 protein. The repertoire holds 800,000 or so distinct CDR3 sequences, 55% to 65% seen once, with 25% to 35% in the top ten. On this clonotype: One end of the junction fails to match germline, which may point to a read error.

The V gene is TRBV7-7, the J gene TRBJ2-1; D may correspond to TRBD1 or TRBD2 (5 bases each). The receptor's source is a man younger than 40 in good health. Sequencing input: blood. CDR3 in DNA: TGTGCTAGCAGCTCCTCCGGGACTGAGCAGTTCTTC. Translation: CASSSSGTEQFF.